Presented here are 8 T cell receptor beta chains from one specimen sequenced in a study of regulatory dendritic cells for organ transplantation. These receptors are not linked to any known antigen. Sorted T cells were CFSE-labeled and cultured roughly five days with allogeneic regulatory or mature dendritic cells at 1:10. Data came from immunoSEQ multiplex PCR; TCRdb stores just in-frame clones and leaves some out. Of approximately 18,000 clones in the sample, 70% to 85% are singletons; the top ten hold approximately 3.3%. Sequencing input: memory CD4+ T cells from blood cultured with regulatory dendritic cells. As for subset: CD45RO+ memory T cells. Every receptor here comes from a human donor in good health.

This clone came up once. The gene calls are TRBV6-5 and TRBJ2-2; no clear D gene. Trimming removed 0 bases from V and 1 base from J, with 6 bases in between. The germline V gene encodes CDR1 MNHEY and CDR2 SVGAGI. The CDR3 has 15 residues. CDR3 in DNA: TGTGCCAGCAGTTACTCAACAAGGAACACCGGGGAGCTGTTTTTT. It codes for CASSYSTRNTGELFF.

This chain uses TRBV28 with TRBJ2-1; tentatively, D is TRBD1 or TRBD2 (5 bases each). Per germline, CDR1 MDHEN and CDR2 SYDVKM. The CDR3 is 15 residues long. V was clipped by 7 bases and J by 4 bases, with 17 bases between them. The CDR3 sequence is CASTITGTWYNEQFF. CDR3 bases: TGTGCCAGCACCATAACCGGGACCTGGTACAATGAGCAGTTCTTC.

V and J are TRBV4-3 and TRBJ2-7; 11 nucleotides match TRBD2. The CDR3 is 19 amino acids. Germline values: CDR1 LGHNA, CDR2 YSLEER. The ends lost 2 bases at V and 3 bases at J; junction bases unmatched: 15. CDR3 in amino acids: CASSQTIPGLAGGLYEQYF. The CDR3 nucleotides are TGCGCCAGCAGCCAAACCATCCCCGGGCTAGCGGGAGGTCTCTACGAGCAGTACTTC.

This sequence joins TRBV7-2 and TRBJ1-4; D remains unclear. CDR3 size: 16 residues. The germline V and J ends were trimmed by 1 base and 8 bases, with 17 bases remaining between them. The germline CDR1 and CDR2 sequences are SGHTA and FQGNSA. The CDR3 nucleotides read TGTGCCAGCAGCTTAGGAACCCGGGGAGGAGGGGAAAAACTGTTTTTT. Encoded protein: CASSLGTRGGGEKLFF.

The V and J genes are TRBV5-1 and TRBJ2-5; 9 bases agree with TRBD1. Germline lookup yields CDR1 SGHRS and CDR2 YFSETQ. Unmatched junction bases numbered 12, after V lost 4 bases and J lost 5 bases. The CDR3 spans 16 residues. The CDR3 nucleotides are TGCGCCAGCAGCCCAAGGACAGGGGCCCAGGGGGAGACCCAGTACTTC. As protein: CASSPRTGAQGETQYF.

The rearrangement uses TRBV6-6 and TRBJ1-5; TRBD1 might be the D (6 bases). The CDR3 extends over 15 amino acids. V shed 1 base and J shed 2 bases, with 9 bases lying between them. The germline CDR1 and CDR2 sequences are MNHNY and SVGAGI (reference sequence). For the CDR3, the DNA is TGTGCCAGCAGTTACTTGGACAGCGGCAATCAGCCCCAGCATTTT. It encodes CASSYLDSGNQPQHF.

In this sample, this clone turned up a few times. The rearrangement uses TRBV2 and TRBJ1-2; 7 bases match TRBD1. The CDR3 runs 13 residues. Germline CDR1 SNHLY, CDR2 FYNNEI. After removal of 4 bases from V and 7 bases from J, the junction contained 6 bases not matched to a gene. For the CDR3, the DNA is TGTGCCAGCAGTGGATACAGGGGCTCTGGCTACACCTTC. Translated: CASSGYRGSGYTF. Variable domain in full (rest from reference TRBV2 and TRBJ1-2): EPEVTQTPSHQVTQMGQEVILRCVPISNHLYFYWYRQILGQKVEFLVSFYNNEISEKSEIFDDQFSVERPDGSNFTLKIRSTKLEDSAMYFCASSGYRGSGYTFGSGTRLTVV.

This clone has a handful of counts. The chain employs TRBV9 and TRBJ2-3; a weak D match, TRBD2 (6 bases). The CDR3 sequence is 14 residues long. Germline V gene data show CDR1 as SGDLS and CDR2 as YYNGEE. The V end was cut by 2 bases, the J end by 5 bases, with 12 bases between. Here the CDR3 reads CASSVGGEGDTQYF. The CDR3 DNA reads TGTGCCAGCAGCGTGGGCGGGGAAGGAGATACGCAGTATTTT.